The 5 T cell receptor beta chains reported below all come from one sample, sequenced in a study of early T cells in non-severe SARS-CoV-2 infection. TCRdb recomputed calls from the 5' RACE reads with MiXCR, one row per CDR3 protein. The sample has about 50,000 distinct CDR3 sequences, about 9.3% seen once. The specimen sequenced was whole blood. These receptors came from an adult who was a healthcare worker with PCR-confirmed SARS-CoV-2 infection or an uninfected control (not recorded which).

CDR3 nucleotide sequence: TGTGCCACCCGAGGGACCATCGACTACAATGAGCAGTTCTTC. Protein: CATRGTIDYNEQFF. The chain joins TRBV10-3 to TRBJ2-1; D is tentatively TRBD1 or TRBD2 (5 bases each). The length of the CDR3 is 14 residues. Germline V gene lookup returns CDR1 ENHRY and CDR2 SYGVKD. V was pared by 10 bases and J by 3 bases, with 16 bases between.

The chain uses TRBV6-2 or TRBV6-3 and TRBJ2-7, with 10 bases fitting TRBD2. CDR1 is MNHEY and CDR2 is SVGEGT in the germline V gene. Unmatched junction bases numbered 8, after V lost 6 bases and J lost 3 bases. CDR3 length: 15 amino acids. The chain's CDR3 is CASSRLAGGGYEQYF. For the CDR3, the DNA is TGTGCCAGCAGCCGATTAGCGGGAGGTGGCTACGAGCAGTACTTC.

The table lists this clonotype with a few counts. This rearrangement joins TRBV28 to TRBJ2-7, with D tentatively TRBD1 (6 bases). This CDR3 has 14 amino acids. Germline V CDR1 and CDR2: MDHEN, SYDVKM. Trimming stripped 2 bases from V and 1 base from J, with 9 bases between. CDR3 sequence reads: CASSLQGLSYEQYF. In DNA, the CDR3 is TGTGCCAGCAGTTTACAGGGGCTATCCTACGAGCAGTACTTC.

In this sample, this clonotype turned up a few times. The V call is TRBV7-2, the J call TRBJ2-7, with 7 nucleotides matching TRBD2. The ends lost 1 base at V and 7 bases at J; junction bases unmatched: 4. The CDR3 length is 13 residues. Germline V gene sequence: CDR1 SGHTA, CDR2 FQGNSA. CDR3 protein: CASSLDGSGEQYF. The CDR3 nucleotides are TGTGCCAGCAGCTTAGATGGTAGCGGGGAGCAGTACTTC. The full variable domain, its missing parts supplied by reference TRBV7-2 and TRBJ2-7, is GAGVSQSPSNKVTEKGKDVELRCDPISGHTALYWYRQSLGQGLEFLIYFQGNSAPDKSGLPSDRFSAERTGGSVSTLTIQRTQQEDSAVYLCASSLDGSGEQYFGPGTRLTVT.

This clonotype occurred many times. The rearrangement joins TRBV10-3 to TRBJ2-2, with 9 nucleotides matching TRBD1. The CDR3 length is 14 residues. Germline V gives CDR1 ENHRY, CDR2 SYGVKD. V shed 6 bases, J shed 5 bases, and the junction held 4 bases outside the gene matches. CDR3 nucleotides: TGTGCCATCAGAACCGGGACAGGGACCGGGGAGCTGTTTTTT. Amino acid sequence: CAIRTGTGTGELFF.